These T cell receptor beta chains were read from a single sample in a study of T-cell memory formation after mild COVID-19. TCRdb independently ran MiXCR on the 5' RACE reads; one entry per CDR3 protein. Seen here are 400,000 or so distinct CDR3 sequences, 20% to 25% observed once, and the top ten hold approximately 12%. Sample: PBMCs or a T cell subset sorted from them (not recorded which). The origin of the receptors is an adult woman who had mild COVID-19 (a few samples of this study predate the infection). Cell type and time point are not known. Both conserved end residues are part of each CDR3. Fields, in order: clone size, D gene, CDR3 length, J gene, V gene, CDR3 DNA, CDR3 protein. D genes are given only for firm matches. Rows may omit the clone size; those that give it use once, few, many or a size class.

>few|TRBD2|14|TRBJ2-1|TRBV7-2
TGTGCCAGCAGCTCCGGGACTAGCGGCAATGAGCAGTTCTTC
CASSSGTSGNEQFF
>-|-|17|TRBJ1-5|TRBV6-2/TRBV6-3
TGTGCCAGCAGTTACTCGATTGTTCTCAAGCGCTATCAGCCCCAGCATTTT
CASSYSIVLKRYQPQHF
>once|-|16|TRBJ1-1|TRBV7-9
TGTGCCAGCAGCCCACTGAATACGAACCTGAACACTGAAGCTTTCTTT
CASSPLNTNLNTEAFF
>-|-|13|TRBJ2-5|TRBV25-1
TGTGCCAGCGGGACCGGGACGAGAGGGACCCAGTACTTC
CASGTGTRGTQYF
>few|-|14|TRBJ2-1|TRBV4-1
TGCGCCAGCAGCCAAGATATTTGGGGGAATGAGCAGTTCTTC
CASSQDIWGNEQFF
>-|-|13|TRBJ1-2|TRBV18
TGTGCCAGCTCACCGGGGGCTGGTTATGGCTACACCTTC
CASSPGAGYGYTF
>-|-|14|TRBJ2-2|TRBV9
TGTGCCAGCAGGCCGGACACTAACACCGGGGAGCTGTTTTTT
CASRPDTNTGELFF
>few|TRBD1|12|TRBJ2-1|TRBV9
TGTGCCAGCAGCGTAGGGACAGGGGTGCAGTTCTTC
CASSVGTGVQFF
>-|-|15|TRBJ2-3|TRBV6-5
TGTGCCAGCCTGAGGGCCGGGGCCGCGACGGATACGCAGTATTTT
CASLRAGAATDTQYF
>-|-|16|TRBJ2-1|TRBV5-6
TGTGCCAGCAGCTTGCGCCCTCGACAGGAGGGGAATGAGCAGTTCTTC
CASSLRPRQEGNEQFF
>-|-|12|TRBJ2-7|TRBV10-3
TGTGCCATCAGTGACAGGACCTACGAGCAGTACTTC
CAISDRTYEQYF
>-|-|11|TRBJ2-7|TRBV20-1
TGCAGTGGAACGGAACTCTACGAGCAGTACTTC
CSGTELYEQYF
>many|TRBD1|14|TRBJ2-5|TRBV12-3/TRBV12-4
TGTGCCAGCAGTCAGGGACAGCTACAAGAGACCCAGTACTTC
CASSQGQLQETQYF
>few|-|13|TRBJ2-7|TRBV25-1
TGTGCCAGCAGTAACCGGGAGAGCGACGAGCAGTACTTC
CASSNRESDEQYF
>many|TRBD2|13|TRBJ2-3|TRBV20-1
TGCAGTGCTCTAGCGGGGGGGCCAGATACGCAGTATTTT
CSALAGGPDTQYF
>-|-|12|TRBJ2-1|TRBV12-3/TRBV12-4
TGTGCCAGCAGTTTGGGCATCCATGAGCAGTTCTTC
CASSLGIHEQFF
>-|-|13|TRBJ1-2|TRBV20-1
TGCAGTGCTAGAGGGGACTCCACCTATGGCTACACCTTC
CSARGDSTYGYTF
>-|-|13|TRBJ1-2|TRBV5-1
TGCGCCAGCAGCAAGGACCAGCTCTATGGCTACACCTTC
CASSKDQLYGYTF
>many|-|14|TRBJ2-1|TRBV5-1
TGCGCCAGCAGAGTGGGGGAGCGGTACAATGAGCAGTTCTTC
CASRVGERYNEQFF
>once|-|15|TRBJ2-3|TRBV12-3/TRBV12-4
TGTGCCAGCAGTTTAAGGGGGGGCTTGGCAGATACGCAGTATTTT
CASSLRGGLADTQYF
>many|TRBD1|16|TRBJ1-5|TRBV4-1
TGCGCCAGCAGCCCGGCCCAGGGGGACTGGTCGGAGCCCCAGCATTTT
CASSPAQGDWSEPQHF
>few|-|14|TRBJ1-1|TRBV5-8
TGTGCCAGCAGCTTGGAGGGGAGAAGGAACGGAGCTTTCTTT
CASSLEGRRNGAFF
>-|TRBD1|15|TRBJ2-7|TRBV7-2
TGTGCCAGCAGTTTCGGACAGGGGGCGCGGTTCGAGCAGTACTTC
CASSFGQGARFEQYF